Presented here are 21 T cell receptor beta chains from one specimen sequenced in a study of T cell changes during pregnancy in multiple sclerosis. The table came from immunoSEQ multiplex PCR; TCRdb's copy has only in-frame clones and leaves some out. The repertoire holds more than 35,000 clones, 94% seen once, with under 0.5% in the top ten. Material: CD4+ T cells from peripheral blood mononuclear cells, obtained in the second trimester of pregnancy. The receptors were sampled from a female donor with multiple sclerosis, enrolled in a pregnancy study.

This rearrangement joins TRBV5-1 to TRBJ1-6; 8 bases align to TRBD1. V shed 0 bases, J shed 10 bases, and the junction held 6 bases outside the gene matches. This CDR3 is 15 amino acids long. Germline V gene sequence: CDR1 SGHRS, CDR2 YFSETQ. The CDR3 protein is CASSLAMTGESPLHF. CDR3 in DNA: TGCGCCAGCAGCTTGGCGATGACAGGGGAGTCACCCCTCCACTTT.

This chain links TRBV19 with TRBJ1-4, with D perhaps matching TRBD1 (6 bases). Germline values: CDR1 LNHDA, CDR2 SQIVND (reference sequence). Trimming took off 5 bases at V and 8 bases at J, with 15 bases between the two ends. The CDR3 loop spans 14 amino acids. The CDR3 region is CASSSRDRREKLFF. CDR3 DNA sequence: TGTGCCAGTAGTTCCCGAGACAGGAGGGAAAAACTGTTTTTT.

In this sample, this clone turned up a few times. As DNA, the CDR3 is TGTGCCAGCAGCCCTGCCGGGTTCTGGGAGACCCAGTACTTC. Translated: CASSPAGFWETQYF. This rearrangement joins TRBV7-9 to TRBJ2-5, with D unclear. The V gene lost 5 bases and the J gene lost 5 bases, with 15 bases spanning the gap. CDR3 length: 14 amino acids. Germline loops: CDR1 SEHNR, CDR2 FQNEAQ (reference sequence).

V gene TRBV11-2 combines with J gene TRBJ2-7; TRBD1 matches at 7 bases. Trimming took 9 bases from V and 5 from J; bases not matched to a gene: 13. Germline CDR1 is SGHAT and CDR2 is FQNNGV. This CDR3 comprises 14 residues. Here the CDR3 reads CARRVGGQVHEQYF. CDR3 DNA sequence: TGTGCCAGGAGGGTCGGTGGACAGGTCCACGAGCAGTACTTC.

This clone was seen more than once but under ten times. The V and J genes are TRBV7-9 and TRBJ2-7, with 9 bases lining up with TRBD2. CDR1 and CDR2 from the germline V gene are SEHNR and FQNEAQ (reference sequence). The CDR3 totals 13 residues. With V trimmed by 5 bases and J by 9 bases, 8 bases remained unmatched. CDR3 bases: TGTGCCAGCAGCGAAAGCGGGAGGCCCGGGCAGTACTTC. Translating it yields CASSESGRPGQYF.

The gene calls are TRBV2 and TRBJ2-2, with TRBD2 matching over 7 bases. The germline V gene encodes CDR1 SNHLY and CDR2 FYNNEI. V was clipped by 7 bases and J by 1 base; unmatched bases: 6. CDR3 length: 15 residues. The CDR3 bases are TGTGCCAGCATTGGGCGGGGGAGGAACACCGGGGAGCTGTTTTTT. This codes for CASIGRGRNTGELFF.

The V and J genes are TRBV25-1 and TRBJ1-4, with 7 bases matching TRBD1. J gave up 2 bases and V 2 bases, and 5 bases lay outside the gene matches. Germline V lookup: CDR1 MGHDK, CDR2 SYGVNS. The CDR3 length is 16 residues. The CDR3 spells CASSELHRGTNEKLFF. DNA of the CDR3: TGTGCCAGCAGTGAACTCCACAGGGGCACTAATGAAAAACTGTTTTTT.

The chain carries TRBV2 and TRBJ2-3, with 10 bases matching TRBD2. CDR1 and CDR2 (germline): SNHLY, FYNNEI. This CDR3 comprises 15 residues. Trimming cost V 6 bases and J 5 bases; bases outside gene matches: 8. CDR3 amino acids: CASSPGVAGGDTQYF. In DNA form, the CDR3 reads TGTGCCAGCAGCCCCGGGGTAGCGGGAGGAGATACGCAGTATTTT.

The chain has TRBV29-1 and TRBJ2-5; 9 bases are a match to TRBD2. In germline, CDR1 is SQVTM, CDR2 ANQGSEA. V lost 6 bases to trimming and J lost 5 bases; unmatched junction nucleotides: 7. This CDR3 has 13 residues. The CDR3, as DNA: TGCAGCGTCGGGACTAGCCAGGGTGAGACCCAGTACTTC. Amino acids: CSVGTSQGETQYF.

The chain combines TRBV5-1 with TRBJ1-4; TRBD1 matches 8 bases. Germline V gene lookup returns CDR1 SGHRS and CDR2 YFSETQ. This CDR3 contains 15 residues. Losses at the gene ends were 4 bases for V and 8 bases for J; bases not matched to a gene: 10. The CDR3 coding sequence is TGCGCCAGCAGCCGGGACAGGTCGGGTCAGGAAAAACTGTTTTTT. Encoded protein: CASSRDRSGQEKLFF.

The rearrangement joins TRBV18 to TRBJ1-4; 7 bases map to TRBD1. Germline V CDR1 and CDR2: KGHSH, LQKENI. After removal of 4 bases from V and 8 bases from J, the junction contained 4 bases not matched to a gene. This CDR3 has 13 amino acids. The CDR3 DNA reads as TGTGCCAGCTCACGGGACAGTTTAGAAAAACTGTTTTTT. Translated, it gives CASSRDSLEKLFF. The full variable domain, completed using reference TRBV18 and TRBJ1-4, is NAGVMQNPRHLVRRRGQEARLRCSPMKGHSHVYWYRQLPEEGLKFMVYLQKENIIDESGMPKERFSAEFPKEGPSILRIQQVVRGDSAAYFCASSRDSLEKLFFGSGTQLSVL.

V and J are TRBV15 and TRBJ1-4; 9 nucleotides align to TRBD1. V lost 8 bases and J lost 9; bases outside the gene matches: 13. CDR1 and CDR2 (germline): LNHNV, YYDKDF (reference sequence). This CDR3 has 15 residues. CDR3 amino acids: CATGREGTGFQKLFF. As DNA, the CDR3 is TGTGCCACCGGCCGGGAAGGGACAGGGTTTCAAAAACTGTTTTTT.

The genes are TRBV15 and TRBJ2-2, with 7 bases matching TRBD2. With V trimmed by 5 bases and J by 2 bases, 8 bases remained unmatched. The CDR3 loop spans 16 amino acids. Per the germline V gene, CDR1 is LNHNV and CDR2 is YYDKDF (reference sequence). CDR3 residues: CATSGYTGLNTGELFF. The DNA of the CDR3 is TGTGCCACCAGCGGCTACACGGGACTAAACACCGGGGAGCTGTTTTTT.

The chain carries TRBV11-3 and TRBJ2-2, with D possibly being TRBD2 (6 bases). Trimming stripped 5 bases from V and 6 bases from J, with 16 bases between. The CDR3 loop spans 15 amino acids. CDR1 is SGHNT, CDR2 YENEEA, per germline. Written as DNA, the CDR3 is TGTGCCAGCAGCCGAGGCGGGGTTGGCGCCGGGGAGCTGTTTTTT. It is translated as CASSRGGVGAGELFF.

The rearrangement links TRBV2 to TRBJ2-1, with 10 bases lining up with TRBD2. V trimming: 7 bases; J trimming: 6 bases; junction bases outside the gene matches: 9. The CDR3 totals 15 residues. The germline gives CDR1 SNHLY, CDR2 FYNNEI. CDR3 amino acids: CASISAGGRSNEQFF. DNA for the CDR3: TGTGCCAGCATATCAGCGGGAGGGAGGTCCAATGAGCAGTTCTTC.

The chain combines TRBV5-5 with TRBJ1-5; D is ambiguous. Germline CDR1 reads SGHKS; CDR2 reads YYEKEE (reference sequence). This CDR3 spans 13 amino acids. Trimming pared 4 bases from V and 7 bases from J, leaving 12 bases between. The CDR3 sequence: CASSLSPVQPQHF. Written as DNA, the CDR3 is TGTGCCAGCAGCCTCTCCCCCGTCCAGCCCCAGCATTTT.

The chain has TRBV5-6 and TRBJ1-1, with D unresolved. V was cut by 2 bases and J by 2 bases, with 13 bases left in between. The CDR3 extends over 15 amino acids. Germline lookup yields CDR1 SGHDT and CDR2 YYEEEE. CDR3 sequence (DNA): TGTGCCAGCAGCTTTCTACAGAGTCCTAACACTGAAGCTTTCTTT. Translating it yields CASSFLQSPNTEAFF.

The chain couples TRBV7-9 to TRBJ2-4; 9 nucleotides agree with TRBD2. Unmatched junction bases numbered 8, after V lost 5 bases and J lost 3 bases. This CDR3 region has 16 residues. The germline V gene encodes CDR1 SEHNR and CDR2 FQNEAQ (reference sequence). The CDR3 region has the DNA TGTGCCAGCAGCCCCTGGGGACTAGCAGGCAAAAACATTCAGTACTTC. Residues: CASSPWGLAGKNIQYF. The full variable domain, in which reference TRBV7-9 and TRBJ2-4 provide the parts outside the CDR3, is DTGVSQNPRHKITKRGQNVTFRCDPISEHNRLYWYRQTLGQGPEFLTYFQNEAQLEKSRLLSDRFSAERPKGSFSTLEIQRTEQGDSAMYLCASSPWGLAGKNIQYFGAGTRLSVL.

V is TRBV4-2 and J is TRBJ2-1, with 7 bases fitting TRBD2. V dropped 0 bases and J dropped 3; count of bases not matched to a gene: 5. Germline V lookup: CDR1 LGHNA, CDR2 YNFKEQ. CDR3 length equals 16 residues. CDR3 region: CASSQEVRGVYNEQFF. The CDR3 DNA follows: TGTGCCAGCAGCCAAGAGGTTCGGGGGGTCTACAATGAGCAGTTCTTC.

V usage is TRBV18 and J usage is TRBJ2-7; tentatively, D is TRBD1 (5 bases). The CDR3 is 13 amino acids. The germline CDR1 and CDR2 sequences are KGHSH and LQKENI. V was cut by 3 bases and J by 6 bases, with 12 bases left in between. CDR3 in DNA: TGTGCCAGCTCACCCGTGGCCCAGGGCGAGCAGTACTTC. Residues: CASSPVAQGEQYF. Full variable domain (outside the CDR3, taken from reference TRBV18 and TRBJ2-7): NAGVMQNPRHLVRRRGQEARLRCSPMKGHSHVYWYRQLPEEGLKFMVYLQKENIIDESGMPKERFSAEFPKEGPSILRIQQVVRGDSAAYFCASSPVAQGEQYFGPGTRLTVT.

The CDR3 protein is CASSEASASLPLHF. The CDR3 bases are TGTGCCAGCAGTGAAGCGAGCGCCTCATTACCCCTCCACTTT. The chain combines TRBV2 with TRBJ1-6; no reliable D call. This CDR3 contains 14 residues. Deletions cut 0 bases from V and 12 bases from J, with 12 bases between. Germline V gene lookup returns CDR1 SNHLY and CDR2 FYNNEI. Looking up the rest from reference TRBV2 and TRBJ1-6 gives the full variable domain: EPEVTQTPSHQVTQMGQEVILRCVPISNHLYFYWYRQILGQKVEFLVSFYNNEISEKSEIFDDQFSVERPDGSNFTLKIRSTKLEDSAMYFCASSEASASLPLHFGNGTRLTVT.